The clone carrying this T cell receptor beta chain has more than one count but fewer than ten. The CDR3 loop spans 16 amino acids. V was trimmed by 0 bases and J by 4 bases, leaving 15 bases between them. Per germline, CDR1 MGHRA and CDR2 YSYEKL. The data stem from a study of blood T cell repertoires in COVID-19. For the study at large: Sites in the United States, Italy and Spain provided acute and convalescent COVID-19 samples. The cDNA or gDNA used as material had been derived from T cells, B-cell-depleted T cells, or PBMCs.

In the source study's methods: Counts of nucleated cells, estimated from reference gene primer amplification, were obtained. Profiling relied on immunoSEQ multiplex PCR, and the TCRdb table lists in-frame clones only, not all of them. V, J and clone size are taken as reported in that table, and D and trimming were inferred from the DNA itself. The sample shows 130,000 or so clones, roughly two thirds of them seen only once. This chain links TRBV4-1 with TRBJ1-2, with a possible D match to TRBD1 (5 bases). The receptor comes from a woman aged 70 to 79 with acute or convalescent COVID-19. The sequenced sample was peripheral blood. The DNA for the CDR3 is TGCGCCAGCAGCCAAGAAGCCTATCCAGGGCCCTATGGCTACACCTTC. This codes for CASSQEAYPGPYGYTF.